This TCR beta chain was observed in a study of regulatory T cells in long-lasting Graves disease. Study details: Less than 3 months of antithyroid drugs had been taken by newly diagnosed Graves' patients.

Trimming stripped 4 bases from V and 2 bases from J, with 13 bases between. CDR3 length equals 15 residues. CDR1 is SNHLY, CDR2 FYNNEI, per germline. At least ten counts were recorded for this clonotype. Its antigen remains unidentified. Arm-PCR with iRepertoire HTBI primers amplified the CDR3 regions for these TCR beta libraries. In TCRdb, the multiplex PCR reads were re-called with MiXCR into one record per CDR3 protein. This table holds about 530,000 distinct CDR3 sequences, about 16% found once. Points from the study as a whole: Persistent patients shared more public clonotypes (under 3,000) than newly diagnosed patients (around 910).

Documented time point: newly diagnosed GD, antithyroid drugs for less than 3 months. Extracted PBMC RNA gave rise to the TCR library. These data were also filed under a second study, of T cells in Graves' hyperthyroidism and ophthalmopathy.

The input for sequencing was peripheral blood mononuclear cells (PBMCs), taken at new diagnosis, from a patient treated with antithyroid drugs. The receptor was isolated from a middle-aged woman with Graves disease. The chain joins TRBV2 to TRBJ2-3; D is uncertain. The CDR3 spells CASSVGFGPTDTQYF. Here the CDR3 DNA reads TGTGCCAGCAGTGTGGGGTTTGGACCCACAGATACGCAGTATTTT. Looking up the rest from reference TRBV2 and TRBJ2-3 gives the full variable domain: EPEVTQTPSHQVTQMGQEVILRCVPISNHLYFYWYRQILGQKVEFLVSFYNNEISEKSEIFDDQFSVERPDGSNFTLKIRSTKLEDSAMYFCASSVGFGPTDTQYFGPGTRLTVL.